This TCR beta chain was found in a study of T-cell memory formation after mild COVID-19. Looking at the study overall: Clustering of TCRs was largely donor specific.

In TCRdb, the 5' RACE reads were re-called with MiXCR into one record per CDR3 protein. The sample consists of 300,000 to 400,000 distinct CDR3 sequences, less than 20% of them appearing once. Germline CDR1 MDHEN, CDR2 SYDVKM. With 6 bases removed from V and 1 base from J, the gap between germline ends came to 15 bases. The CDR3 covers 15 residues. In its sample, this clonotype was seen a few times. The antigen remains unidentified. Study results and limitations: Whereas later expanders leaned CD4+, clones contracting day 15 to 85 showed a balanced CD4/CD8 makeup.

The TCR was taken from a man aged 18 to 29 who had mild COVID-19 (a few samples of this study predate the infection). Cell type and time point are not known. The rearrangement links TRBV28 to TRBJ1-1; D remains ambiguous. The specimen was PBMCs or a T cell subset sorted from them (not recorded which). The CDR3 here is CASSPLYKRNTEAFF. The CDR3 DNA sequence: TGTGCCAGCAGCCCCCTTTATAAGCGGAACACTGAAGCTTTCTTT.